This paragraph covers one TCR beta chain sequence. Its cognate antigen is unknown. This sample is part of a study of CD4+ T cells in melanoma. The study, taken as a whole, reports: Reportedly, melanoma neoantigen-specific CD4+ T cells showed varied differentiation states.

Profiling relied on immunoSEQ multiplex PCR, and the TCRdb table lists in-frame clones only, not all of them. The repertoire holds roughly 150,000 clones, about 90% seen once, with about 1.5% in the top ten. This TCR derives from a human donor with melanoma.

Here the CDR3 reads CASSFLGHSLSGNTIYF. DNA for the CDR3: TGTGCCAGCAGCTTTTTGGGCCATAGCCTCTCTGGAAACACCATATATTTT. This chain connects TRBV5-6 to TRBJ1-3, with D unclear. Per the germline V gene, CDR1 is SGHDT and CDR2 is YYEEEE. V lost 2 bases to trimming and J lost 0 bases, with 15 bases between them. This CDR3 is 17 amino acids long.